These 20 T cell receptor beta chains were sequenced from one sample in a study of technical replicates of blood from a handful of donors. Only in-frame clones appear in the TCRdb table, and some are missing; sequencing was by immunoSEQ multiplex PCR. The sample records 77,000 or so clones, over 85% being singletons. Input material: T cells isolated from PBMCs. All receptors derive from a human donor in good health.

This chain uses TRBV15 with TRBJ2-2, with 7 bases aligning to TRBD2. CDR3 length: 15 residues. V was pared by 3 bases and J by 5 bases, with 6 bases of the junction left unmatched. The germline gives CDR1 LNHNV, CDR2 YYDKDF (reference sequence). Here the CDR3 reads CATSSASSGTGELFF. The CDR3 DNA is TGTGCCACCAGCAGCGCCTCTAGCGGAACCGGGGAGCTGTTTTTT.

The rearrangement joins TRBV28 to TRBJ1-2; TRBD1 aligns across 7 bases. The ends lost 6 bases at V and 5 bases at J; junction bases unmatched: 3. Germline V CDR1 and CDR2: MDHEN, SYDVKM. CDR3 size: 12 residues. CDR3 DNA: TGTGCCAGCAGACAACAGGGGTATGGCTACACCTTC. Its translation is CASRQQGYGYTF.

The CDR3 region is CASSMPTSGAGSYEQYF. The CDR3 DNA reads TGTGCCAGTAGTATGCCGACTAGCGGGGCAGGGTCCTACGAGCAGTACTTC. The chain recombines TRBV19 with TRBJ2-7; 11 positions agree with TRBD2. CDR3 size: 17 residues. Per the germline V gene, CDR1 is LNHDA and CDR2 is SQIVND (reference sequence). With V trimmed by 3 bases and J by 1 base, 8 bases remained unmatched.

As to this clone: The same CDR3 also results from other DNA sequences found in this sample. This rearrangement joins TRBV19 to TRBJ2-1; 10 bases map to TRBD2. V gave up 2 bases and J gave up 0 bases; unmatched junction bases: 1. Germline CDR1 reads LNHDA; CDR2 reads SQIVND (reference sequence). The CDR3 consists of 16 residues. CDR3 loop: CASSIRTSGSYNEQFF. In DNA, the CDR3 is TGTGCCAGTAGTATACGGACTAGCGGCTCCTACAATGAGCAGTTCTTC.

The genes are TRBV10-1 and TRBJ2-7; a possible D gene is TRBD1 (5 bases). CDR1 is WNHNN, CDR2 SYGVQD, per germline (reference sequence). Trimming left V 5 bases short and J 1 base short, with 6 bases between. The CDR3 is 12 amino acids. The DNA for the CDR3 is TGCGCCAGCAGTCAGGGTTCCTACGAGCAGTACTTC. Translated, it gives CASSQGSYEQYF.

The chain joins TRBV19 to TRBJ1-5; no firm D call. Germline CDR1 is LNHDA and CDR2 is SQIVND (reference sequence). The CDR3 length is 14 residues. With 3 bases removed from V and 0 bases from J, the gap between germline ends came to 6 bases. The CDR3 region is CASSISPSNQPQHF. The CDR3 region has the DNA TGTGCCAGTAGTATCTCCCCTAGCAATCAGCCCCAGCATTTT.

The gene calls are TRBV27 and TRBJ2-1; perhaps TRBD2 as D (6 bases). The V gene's germline CDR1 is MNHEY and CDR2 SMNVEV (reference sequence). The ends were cut back, 4 bases at V and 8 bases at J, with 18 bases in the middle. CDR3 length: 15 amino acids. CDR3 residues: CASSSRTPREDEQFF. CDR3 nucleotide sequence: TGTGCCAGCAGTTCCCGGACTCCGAGGGAGGATGAGCAGTTCTTC.

In its sample, this clone was seen a few times. The CDR3 bases are TGTGCCAGCAGCGTAGATGGGCGGAACACTGAAGCTTTCTTT. Translated: CASSVDGRNTEAFF. The genes are TRBV9 and TRBJ1-1; D is unresolved. Germline V gene sequence: CDR1 SGDLS, CDR2 YYNGEE. The CDR3 is 14 amino acids. V lost 0 bases and J 1 base, leaving 7 bases between the germline ends.

This clone was seen a single time. V gene TRBV27 combines with J gene TRBJ1-1; D perhaps matches TRBD1 (5 bases). The CDR3 has 15 amino acids. Trimming cost V 2 bases and J 1 base, with 11 bases left between them. CDR1 is MNHEY, CDR2 SMNVEV, per germline (reference sequence). CDR3 sequence (DNA): TGTGCCAGCAGTTTACGGGGGGTCCGGAACACTGAAGCTTTCTTT. It yields the protein CASSLRGVRNTEAFF.

The V and J genes are TRBV29-1 and TRBJ2-1, with a weak D call TRBD1 (6 bases). There are 13 residues in the CDR3. Germline V gene data show CDR1 as SQVTM and CDR2 as ANQGSEA. Trimming pared 5 bases from V and 6 bases from J, leaving 14 bases between. The CDR3: CSVQGRVGNEQFF. CDR3 nucleotides: TGCAGCGTTCAGGGGCGAGTGGGCAATGAGCAGTTCTTC.

The V and J genes are TRBV14 and TRBJ2-1; TRBD1 matches 8 bases. The CDR3 sequence is 16 residues long. Germline V gene lookup returns CDR1 SGHDN and CDR2 FVKESK. V trimming: 4 bases; J trimming: 2 bases; junction bases outside the gene matches: 7. The chain's CDR3 is CASSLITGGPYNEQFF. The DNA of the CDR3 is TGTGCCAGCAGCCTTATCACAGGGGGGCCCTACAATGAGCAGTTCTTC.

The chain joins TRBV27 to TRBJ2-7, with D tentatively TRBD1 (6 bases). CDR1 and CDR2 (germline): MNHEY, SMNVEV (reference sequence). The V end lost 3 bases, the J end lost 1 base, and 13 bases lay between the germline ends. There are 15 residues in the CDR3. The CDR3 sequence is CASSFRQAVSYEQYF. For the CDR3, the DNA is TGTGCCAGCAGTTTTCGACAGGCGGTGTCCTACGAGCAGTACTTC.

This chain connects TRBV27 to TRBJ2-7; the match to TRBD1 covers 11 bases. The CDR3 has 17 amino acids. The germline gives CDR1 MNHEY, CDR2 SMNVEV (reference sequence). Unmatched junction bases numbered 7, after V lost 0 bases and J lost 3 bases. CDR3 in DNA: TGTGCCAGCAGTTTATCGGGTCCTGGGACAGGGGGCTACGAGCAGTACTTC. Protein: CASSLSGPGTGGYEQYF.

The chain has TRBV7-9 and TRBJ1-2; D perhaps matches TRBD1 (5 bases). Germline values: CDR1 SEHNR, CDR2 FQNEAQ (reference sequence). The CDR3 runs to 17 residues. The germline V and J ends were trimmed by 1 base and 2 bases, with 17 bases remaining between them. This CDR3 is CASSLEFQGTRNYGYTF. In DNA, the CDR3 is TGTGCCAGCAGCTTAGAATTTCAGGGAACCAGGAACTATGGCTACACCTTC.

The chain is built from TRBV19 and TRBJ2-7; 8 positions match TRBD2. The CDR3 extends over 14 amino acids. Germline CDR1 reads LNHDA; CDR2 reads SQIVND (reference sequence). The junction had 2 bases not matched to a gene; V was cut back by 4 bases and J by 0 bases. The CDR3 DNA is TGTGCCAGTAGTACTAGCGGGTCCTCCTACGAGCAGTACTTC. This encodes CASSTSGSSYEQYF.

The V call is TRBV19, the J call TRBJ2-2, with 9 bases aligning to TRBD1. The V and J ends lost 6 bases and 3 bases, in that order; junction bases with no gene match: 5. CDR3 size: 15 residues. Germline V CDR1 and CDR2: LNHDA, SQIVND (reference sequence). CDR3 amino acids: CASSLRDRDTGELFF. Written as DNA, the CDR3 is TGTGCCAGTAGCCTCAGGGACAGGGACACCGGGGAGCTGTTTTTT.

V and J are TRBV4-1 and TRBJ1-4; D gene uncertain. V was trimmed by 5 bases and J by 6 bases, leaving 4 bases between them. Germline CDR1 reads MGHRA; CDR2 reads YSYEKL. This CDR3 comprises 11 residues. The CDR3, as DNA: TGCGCCAGCAGCGTCGATGAAAAACTGTTTTTT. Amino acid sequence: CASSVDEKLFF.

The rearrangement uses TRBV25-1 and TRBJ2-7, with 7 bases lining up with TRBD2. Germline V CDR1 and CDR2: MGHDK, SYGVNS. The CDR3 sequence is 11 residues long. The junction had 6 bases not matched to a gene; V was cut back by 9 bases and J by 7 bases. The DNA for the CDR3 is TGTGCCAGTGAGGGAGGGGCTGAGCAGTACTTC. As protein: CASEGGAEQYF.

The chain combines TRBV7-2 with TRBJ2-7; 8 positions agree with TRBD1. Germline V gene data show CDR1 as SGHTA and CDR2 as FQGNSA. With V trimmed by 6 bases and J by 5 bases, 15 bases remained unmatched. The CDR3 runs 16 residues. CDR3 in amino acids: CASRLTPRQGFHEQYF. As DNA, the CDR3 is TGTGCCAGCAGGTTGACTCCAAGACAGGGGTTCCACGAGCAGTACTTC.

This clone was observed once. V and J are TRBV6-5 and TRBJ1-5, with D perhaps TRBD1 (5 bases). V was clipped by 6 bases and J by 9 bases, with 15 bases between them. This CDR3 is built from 13 residues. From germline, CDR1 is MNHEY and CDR2 SVGAGI. The CDR3 here is CASSPGGAGPQHF. The CDR3, as DNA: TGTGCCAGCAGCCCCGGAGGGGCGGGGCCCCAGCATTTT.